This T cell receptor (beta chain) was recorded in a study of T cells in Graves' hyperthyroidism and ophthalmopathy. General study findings and limits: A median about 6 months before onset, the model predicted ophthalmopathy. Among clonotypes expanded in thyroid above 0.001, most were also found in blood.

Concerning this clonotype: Its cognate antigen is unknown.

V trimming: 6 bases; J trimming: 2 bases; junction bases outside the gene matches: 5. Per the germline V gene, CDR1 is MNHNS and CDR2 is SASEGT. The CDR3 loop spans 16 amino acids. Uncontrolled infection, other autoimmune disease, pregnancy or lactation excluded patients. The source material, RNA transcripts, was used to amplify TCR beta CDR3 regions. Researchers ran a first-round RT-PCR on the TCR CDR3 using the HTBI primer set. MiXCR, run by TCRdb on the multiplex PCR reads, gives a single entry per CDR3 protein. The sample contains over 400,000 distinct CDR3 sequences, over 12% of which appear only once.

Sequencing input: blood. This TCR derives from a man between 18 and 29 years old with Graves' ophthalmopathy. J is TRBJ2-2 and V is TRBV6-1, with 11 nucleotides matching TRBD2. The CDR3 reads CASRAGLAENTGELFF. The CDR3 DNA follows: TGTGCCAGCAGAGCGGGACTAGCGGAAAACACCGGGGAGCTGTTTTTT.